This TCR beta chain is drawn from a study of blood T cells in healthy people across ages (dated by TCRdb to 2014 to 2015). In terms of the full investigation: In model experiments, template switching captured roughly one uniquely barcoded TCR beta cDNA molecule for every two T cells. The study measured age-related changes in TCR beta repertoire diversity using deep sequencing normalized with unique cDNA molecular identifiers. Donors were grouped into four age groups: young (average approximately 15 years), middle-aged (around 39), aged (approximately 67) and long-lived (approximately 82). To avoid experimental bias, donors of different ages were spread randomly across the sequencing lanes. Two additional independent replicas of 1 million unique cDNA reads from the same blood draw were analyzed for two donors (one aged 18 to 29 and one aged 80 or older). General conclusions and limits of the study: Compared with the aged group, the long-lived group had more naive CD4+ T cells, fewer expanded clones and increased TCR diversity, suggesting age selection. Observed TCR beta diversity per million T cells fell roughly linearly with age, and a significant reduction was already apparent by age roughly 40. Total diversity estimates from one million sequenced T cells were considered lower bounds and underestimates. Because profiling used bulk unsorted PBMCs, naive and antigen-experienced compartments could not be compared conclusively. There was a strong correlation between observed TCR beta diversity and the percentage of naive T cells measured by flow cytometry. Because donor CMV infection status was unknown, age-related changes in expanded clonotypes were potentially confounded.

Receptor amplification or capture employed 5' RACE. A second roughly 7 to 11 cycle PCR used a sample-barcoded 5' primer and a J-beta primer mix. A template-switch 5' adaptor carrying 12 random nucleotides introduced a unique molecular identifier onto each TCR beta cDNA molecule. At least 3 million CDR3-containing paired-end reads were obtained from each sample. All of the RNA was converted into first-strand cDNA using the Mint cDNA synthesis kit, with a TRBC-specific oligonucleotide serving as the primer. After uracil-DNA glycosylase treatment, a first 18-cycle PCR used universal primers M1SS and BC2_uni_R on all cDNA. The authors' analysis ran thus. Normalization of each sample was performed by random selection of 1 million high-quality reads, each carrying a distinct molecular identifier. Reads with shared molecular identifiers were discarded instead of being binned into consensus sequences. MiTCR, set to a Q25 quality threshold and the strictest error-elimination algorithm, was used for CDR3 identification, clonotype clustering and error correction. A nonparametric unseen species model with Euler transformation was used to estimate lower-bound total TCR beta diversity. TCRdb cleaned the public reads at Q25 with fastp, built clones with MiXCR and kept in-frame beta chains. Every distinct CDR3 protein forms one entry, paired with its most common genes and DNA. TCRdb's processing, not the authors', yielded these V and J calls. Counted in this sample were 1.5 million to 2 million distinct CDR3 sequences; roughly two fifths of them appeared once. Of the sample, under 30% falls within the top ten clones.

Cut back by 2 bases and 1 base, the V and J ends lie 8 bases apart. Taken from the germline V gene (reference sequence), the CDR1 and CDR2 loops are DFQATT and SNEGSKA. The CDR3 sequence holds 13 residues, the cysteine and phenylalanine included. Only the CDR3 region is kept as DNA, spanning 39 bases read in frame from base 1. The roughly 39 donors, aged about 6 to 95 years, were systemically healthy Caucasian individuals from Russia. Each donor gave about 9.7 milliliters of peripheral blood, drawn into EDTA-treated Vacutainer tubes. Ficoll-Paque density-gradient centrifugation was used to isolate PBMCs, with at least 7 million per sample. Total RNA, at least 6 micrograms per sample, was extracted from PBMCs with Trizol reagent. Naive CD45RAhigh/CD27high T cell percentages were measured by flow cytometry on a PBMC aliquot from every donor. This clonotype was detected only a few times. Its antigen has not been determined. Base quality data are lacking; no much larger clone is found one base away.

The chain is assembled from TRBV20-1 and TRBJ1-1; the D gene is possibly TRBD1, with 5 bases matching. The receptor's source is a human donor in good health. Sequenced: blood. The CDR3 reads as follows: CSARPTANTEAFF. The base sequence is TGCAGTGCTAGACCGACAGCGAACACTGAAGCTTTCTTT.